These T cell receptor beta chains were read from a single sample in a study of shared clonotypes between healthy human individuals. Sequenced by immunoSEQ multiplex PCR; TCRdb stores in-frame clones only, minus some. The data contain about 380,000 clones, 90% to 97% of them seen just once; the ten biggest clones take up about 0.32%. Sequencing was done on a sample of memory CD8+ T cells sorted from blood. Receptors were obtained from a man in his thirties or forties in good health. CDR3s include the opening cysteine and the closing phenylalanine or tryptophan. Each record gives: D gene, J gene, V gene, clone size, CDR3 DNA, CDR3 protein. The D gene is left open where the match is weak. The size of a clone is reported for some rows only, either as once, few or many, or as a class for expanded clones.

d_gene: TRBD2; j_gene: TRBJ2-3; v_gene: TRBV19; abundance: NA; CDR3nt: TGTGCCAGTAGTACCACTAGCGGGAGCACAGATACGCAGTATTTT; CDR3aa: CASSTTSGSTDTQYF
d_gene: TRBD1; j_gene: TRBJ1-2; v_gene: TRBV2; abundance: NA; CDR3nt: TGTGCCAGCAGCCGGGACAGGGACGTCTATGGCTACACCTTC; CDR3aa: CASSRDRDVYGYTF
d_gene: TRBD2; j_gene: TRBJ2-3; v_gene: TRBV9; abundance: NA; CDR3nt: TGTGCCAGCAGCTCTCTAGCGGGGCGCACAGATACGCAGTATTTT; CDR3aa: CASSSLAGRTDTQYF
d_gene: TRBD1; j_gene: TRBJ2-7; v_gene: TRBV2; abundance: NA; CDR3nt: TGTGCCAGCAATATCGGGACAGGGGTTCCTGAGCAGTACTTC; CDR3aa: CASNIGTGVPEQYF
d_gene: NA; j_gene: TRBJ2-7; v_gene: TRBV5-8; abundance: NA; CDR3nt: TGTGCCAGCAGCCAAGGGTCTTCCTACGAGCAGTACTTC; CDR3aa: CASSQGSSYEQYF
d_gene: NA; j_gene: TRBJ1-2; v_gene: TRBV30; abundance: NA; CDR3nt: TGTGCCTGGGGCACAGGGCTCCTCCGATATGGCTACACCTTC; CDR3aa: CAWGTGLLRYGYTF
d_gene: TRBD1; j_gene: TRBJ1-1; v_gene: TRBV6-5; abundance: NA; CDR3nt: TGTGCCAGCAGTACAGGGGGCGCAAACACTGAAGCTTTCTTT; CDR3aa: CASSTGGANTEAFF
d_gene: TRBD2; j_gene: TRBJ2-7; v_gene: TRBV6-1; abundance: NA; CDR3nt: TGTGCCAGCAGTGAACCTCAGGGAACTAGCGGGAGGGCCCTCTACGAGCAGTACTTC; CDR3aa: CASSEPQGTSGRALYEQYF
d_gene: NA; j_gene: TRBJ1-2; v_gene: TRBV5-1; abundance: NA; CDR3nt: TGCGCCAGCAGTATGGGCAGTAACTATGGCTACACCTTC; CDR3aa: CASSMGSNYGYTF
d_gene: TRBD1; j_gene: TRBJ2-3; v_gene: TRBV19; abundance: NA; CDR3nt: TGTGCCAGTAGTAGACAGGGATCAGATACGCAGTATTTT; CDR3aa: CASSRQGSDTQYF
d_gene: TRBD2; j_gene: TRBJ2-3; v_gene: TRBV27; abundance: NA; CDR3nt: TGTGCCAGCGGCCCGGGAGGAACAGATACGCAGTATTTT; CDR3aa: CASGPGGTDTQYF
d_gene: NA; j_gene: TRBJ2-7; v_gene: TRBV28; abundance: NA; CDR3nt: TGTGCCAGCACCCGTCAGGGTTTAACCTACGAGCAGTACTTC; CDR3aa: CASTRQGLTYEQYF
d_gene: NA; j_gene: TRBJ2-5; v_gene: TRBV30; abundance: once; CDR3nt: TGTGCCTGGACCTCCTCGAGCGATTCACGCCCATGGGAGACCCAGTACTTC; CDR3aa: CAWTSSSDSRPWETQYF
d_gene: NA; j_gene: TRBJ1-5; v_gene: TRBV21-1; abundance: NA; CDR3nt: TGTGCCAGCAGCAAATCTCCGGACATTCATAGCAATCAGCCCCAGCATTTT; CDR3aa: CASSKSPDIHSNQPQHF
d_gene: NA; j_gene: TRBJ2-7; v_gene: TRBV5-5; abundance: NA; CDR3nt: TGTGCCAGCAGCCCAGGGTCCTACGAGCAGTACTTC; CDR3aa: CASSPGSYEQYF
d_gene: TRBD2; j_gene: TRBJ2-1; v_gene: TRBV4-2; abundance: NA; CDR3nt: TGTGCCAGCAGCCAAGAGGGAGCGGGAGGGCCCAATGAGCAGTTCTTC; CDR3aa: CASSQEGAGGPNEQFF
d_gene: TRBD1; j_gene: TRBJ2-4; v_gene: TRBV19; abundance: NA; CDR3nt: TGTGCCAGTAGTATGGGACAGGGAAACATTCAGTACTTC; CDR3aa: CASSMGQGNIQYF
d_gene: NA; j_gene: TRBJ2-5; v_gene: TRBV12-2; abundance: NA; CDR3nt: TGTGCAAGTCGCTTAGAGGGTAGCGGGAGTGGGGAGACCCAGTACTTC; CDR3aa: CASRLEGSGSGETQYF
d_gene: NA; j_gene: TRBJ1-4; v_gene: TRBV5-1; abundance: once; CDR3nt: TGCGCCAGCAGCTTGTCAGCAACTAATGAAAAACTGTTTTTT; CDR3aa: CASSLSATNEKLFF
d_gene: TRBD2; j_gene: TRBJ2-1; v_gene: TRBV9; abundance: NA; CDR3nt: TGTGCCAGCAGCGTAGAGGAATCGTTTGGACTAGCGGGAGTGGATGGGAATGAGCAGTTCTTC; CDR3aa: CASSVEESFGLAGVDGNEQFF
d_gene: NA; j_gene: TRBJ2-1; v_gene: TRBV30; abundance: NA; CDR3nt: TGTGCCTGGATAAAGGGGAGAGCCAATGAGCAGTTCTTC; CDR3aa: CAWIKGRANEQFF
d_gene: TRBD2; j_gene: TRBJ2-1; v_gene: TRBV18; abundance: NA; CDR3nt: TGTGCCAGCTCAACCTATAGCGGGAGGGCCCTTGAGCAGTTCTTC; CDR3aa: CASSTYSGRALEQFF
d_gene: TRBD1; j_gene: TRBJ1-2; v_gene: TRBV19; abundance: NA; CDR3nt: TGTGCCAGTAGTATAACTCCGACAGGGAGTGGCTACACCTTC; CDR3aa: CASSITPTGSGYTF
d_gene: TRBD1; j_gene: TRBJ2-7; v_gene: TRBV5-6; abundance: NA; CDR3nt: TGTGCCAGCAGCCGCGGACAGGGCGCCCACGAGCAGTACTTC; CDR3aa: CASSRGQGAHEQYF